The 18 T cell receptor beta chains presented below share a single source sample, sequenced in a study of early T cells in non-severe SARS-CoV-2 infection. MiXCR was run by TCRdb on the 5' RACE reads, yielding one entry per CDR3 protein. The sample lists tens of thousands of distinct CDR3 sequences, approximately 10% occurring once. Here the sequenced sample was whole blood, taken at baseline. These receptors were taken from an adult who was a healthcare worker with PCR-confirmed SARS-CoV-2 infection or an uninfected control (not recorded which).

The chain links TRBV6-5 to TRBJ1-6; 8 bases agree with TRBD1. This CDR3 has 16 residues. V lost 2 bases, J lost 10 bases, and 10 bases stayed unmatched. CDR1 is MNHEY and CDR2 is SVGAGI in the germline V gene. The CDR3 loop is CASSYLGQVVYSPLHF. CDR3 DNA sequence: TGTGCCAGCAGTTACCTGGGACAGGTGGTCTACTCACCCCTCCACTTT.

This clonotype was found many times. The chain combines TRBV2 with TRBJ1-1, with D maybe TRBD1 (5 bases). Germline loops: CDR1 SNHLY, CDR2 FYNNEI. The V and J ends lost 6 bases and 7 bases respectively, with 15 bases between them. This CDR3 is 13 amino acids long. CDR3 coding DNA: TGTGCCAGCAGAAGCCCTCGGAGGGGTGAAGCTTTCTTT. Translation: CASRSPRRGEAFF.

This chain connects TRBV15 to TRBJ1-5; weak D call: TRBD1 (5 bases). V lost 0 bases and J lost 3, with 12 bases in between. The CDR3 is made up of 16 amino acids. Germline V gene sequence: CDR1 LNHNV, CDR2 YYDKDF (reference sequence). CDR3 DNA: TGTGCCACCAGCAGAGATCTGGGGCGGATCAATCAGCCCCAGCATTTT. The encoded protein is CATSRDLGRINQPQHF.

The V and J genes are TRBV18 and TRBJ1-2; TRBD1 matches 8 bases. V was clipped by 1 base and J by 2 bases; unmatched bases: 0. The V gene's germline CDR1 is KGHSH and CDR2 LQKENI. CDR3 length: 14 residues. DNA of the CDR3: TGTGCCAGCTCACCACGACAGGGGAACTATGGCTACACCTTC. Translated, it gives CASSPRQGNYGYTF.

The rearrangement joins TRBV20-1 to TRBJ2-1; D is perhaps TRBD1 (6 bases). V lost 5 bases, J lost 1 base, and 24 bases lay in between. The CDR3 totals 18 residues. Germline CDR1 and CDR2: DFQATT and SNEGSKA (reference sequence). The CDR3 loop is CSAPPGGTGQRSYNEQFF. The CDR3 coding sequence is TGCAGTGCTCCTCCTGGGGGAACAGGACAGCGATCCTACAATGAGCAGTTCTTC.

This clonotype has at least ten counts. The chain couples TRBV18 to TRBJ2-3; D is perhaps TRBD1 or TRBD2 (5 bases each). The CDR3 consists of 15 residues. The germline CDR1 and CDR2 sequences are KGHSH and LQKENI. V was trimmed by 5 bases and J by 2 bases, leaving 14 bases between them. The CDR3 here is CASSSRDGSTDTQYF. CDR3 sequence (DNA): TGTGCCAGCTCATCTCGGGACGGATCCACAGATACGCAGTATTTT.

The chain joins TRBV20-1 to TRBJ2-4; 8 bases are shared with TRBD2. This CDR3 comprises 15 residues. Germline V gene sequence: CDR1 DFQATT, CDR2 SNEGSKA (reference sequence). Trimming cost V 0 bases and J 5 bases; bases outside gene matches: 6. CDR3 nucleotides: TGCAGTGCTAGAGATAGGCGGGGGGTCCAAAACATTCAGTACTTC. It translates to CSARDRRGVQNIQYF.

This clonotype showed up just a few times. This chain uses TRBV28 with TRBJ2-2; no clear D gene. V shed 6 bases and J shed 6 bases, with 14 bases lying between them. This CDR3 is built from 14 residues. CDR1 is MDHEN, CDR2 SYDVKM, per germline. The CDR3 loop is CASSSLLPPGELFF. CDR3 coding DNA: TGTGCCAGCAGCTCCCTACTTCCCCCCGGGGAGCTGTTTTTT.

This clonotype was observed at least ten times. The rearrangement joins TRBV20-1 to TRBJ2-2, with TRBD2 matching 9 bases. J gave up 6 bases and V 0 bases, and 17 bases lay outside the gene matches. The germline gives CDR1 DFQATT, CDR2 SNEGSKA (reference sequence). The CDR3 is 19 amino acids. The CDR3: CSAREASGVGPRAAGELFF. The CDR3 region has the DNA TGCAGTGCTAGAGAGGCTAGCGGGGTCGGACCGCGAGCCGCCGGGGAGCTGTTTTTT.

Only a few counts were recorded for this clonotype. This rearrangement joins TRBV4-1 to TRBJ1-2, with D perhaps matching TRBD1 (5 bases). The germline V and J ends were trimmed by 0 bases and 4 bases, with 15 bases remaining between them. The CDR3 is 16 amino acids. CDR1 and CDR2 from the germline V gene are MGHRA and YSYEKL. The CDR3 bases are TGCGCCAGCAGCCAAGAGAGCGCAGGGATCCCCTATGGCTACACCTTC. Protein sequence: CASSQESAGIPYGYTF.

In DNA, the CDR3 is TGTGCAAGTCGCTTAGCATCACTGCCTAGGGACCTCTATGGCTACACCTTC. It yields the protein CASRLASLPRDLYGYTF. V and J are TRBV12-2 and TRBJ1-2; no check of the table's D call, TRBD1, against the DNA was made. TRBV12-2 is deemed a pseudogene. This CDR3 is built from 17 residues.

This clonotype was seen a handful of times. V gene TRBV6-2 or TRBV6-3 combines with J gene TRBJ2-2; tentative D call: TRBD1 (5 bases). V lost 7 bases to trimming and J lost 4 bases, with 16 bases between them. Germline V gives CDR1 MNHEY, CDR2 SVGEGT. CDR3 length equals 15 residues. Here the CDR3 DNA reads TGTGCCAGCAACCTTGGGGCGCTGGGCACCGGGGAGCTGTTTTTT. Translation: CASNLGALGTGELFF.

This clonotype was seen a few times. The chain couples TRBV10-3 to TRBJ1-2; 7 bases match TRBD1. The CDR3 runs to 15 residues. J was trimmed by 4 bases and V by 0 bases; bases with no gene match: 5. From germline, CDR1 is ENHRY and CDR2 SYGVKD. The CDR3 here is CAISESNRGAYGYTF. Here the CDR3 DNA reads TGTGCCATCAGTGAGTCGAACAGGGGTGCCTATGGCTACACCTTC.

The V call is TRBV3-1, the J call TRBJ1-6; D may be TRBD1 (5 bases). Germline V gene data show CDR1 as LGHDT and CDR2 as YNNKEL (reference sequence). V was trimmed by 3 bases and J by 4 bases, leaving 7 bases between them. The CDR3 has 14 amino acids. CDR3 bases: TGTGCCAGCAGCCACAACAGGTATAATTCACCCCTCCACTTT. It specifies CASSHNRYNSPLHF.

This clonotype was observed a handful of times. The chain has TRBV2 and TRBJ1-2; D remains ambiguous. V was clipped by 0 bases and J by 2 bases, with 13 bases between them. CDR3 length equals 16 residues. Germline assignment: CDR1 SNHLY and CDR2 FYNNEI. Here the CDR3 reads CASSEALFGRNYGYTF. CDR3 nucleotide sequence: TGTGCCAGCAGTGAAGCGCTTTTCGGACGCAACTATGGCTACACCTTC.

This clonotype was recorded at least ten times. This chain links TRBV12-3 or TRBV12-4 with TRBJ1-1; D gene ambiguous. The CDR3 spans 13 residues. Trimming removed 6 bases at V and 7 bases at J, with 15 bases between. The CDR3 spells CASSHVRSSEAFF. The CDR3 nucleotides read TGTGCCAGCAGCCACGTCCGCAGCAGTGAAGCTTTCTTT.

This clonotype was counted only a few times. The DNA for the CDR3 is TGCGCCAGCAGCTCCGCGGGCGGAAATCAGCCCCAGCATTTT. Its translation is CASSSAGGNQPQHF. This chain joins TRBV5-1 and TRBJ1-5; D unresolved. The CDR3 is made up of 14 amino acids. Trimming took 3 bases from V and 4 from J, leaving 11 bases between them. Germline CDR1 SGHRS, CDR2 YFSETQ.

This clonotype was counted at least ten times. The chain joins TRBV7-2 to TRBJ2-3; possibly TRBD2 for D (7 bases). With 5 bases removed from V and 4 bases from J, the gap between germline ends came to 10 bases. CDR1 is SGHTA, CDR2 FQGNSA, per germline. The CDR3 totals 13 residues. In nucleotides, the CDR3 is TGTGCCAGCAGCCTAGGGGGGGCAGATACGCAGTATTTT. This codes for CASSLGGADTQYF.